Below, one T cell receptor beta chain is given with its context. The germline gives CDR1 MGHRA, CDR2 YSYEKL. The ends were cut back, 1 base at V and 0 bases at J, with 6 bases in the middle. The CDR3 has 15 residues. Libraries were prepared by immunoSEQ multiplex PCR; TCRdb keeps only in-frame clonotypes and omits some of them. The table lists over 70,000 clones, about 94% of them singletons, with around 0.84% in the top ten. The data belong to a study of T cell changes during pregnancy in multiple sclerosis. The V and J genes are TRBV4-1 and TRBJ2-2; possibly TRBD1 for D (5 bases). Sequenced here: peripheral blood, sampled in the third trimester of pregnancy. This TCR derives from a female donor with multiple sclerosis, enrolled in a pregnancy study. In DNA form, the CDR3 reads TGCGCCAGCAGCCAAGGACAGACGAACACCGGGGAGCTGTTTTTT. It encodes CASSQGQTNTGELFF.